This TCR beta chain originates from a study of T cell responses to AZD1222 COVID-19 vaccine listed by TCRdb under 2021. Regarding the research as a whole: AZD1222 recipients whose second dose came at about 4 weeks and those whose second dose came at about 12 weeks were combined into one group, since spike-specific TCR depth and breadth did not differ between the two schedules. TCR sequencing was performed for approximately 240 trial participants, of whom 207 were given two doses of AZD1222 and 26 were given two doses of MenACWY control vaccine. Enrollment into the trials was organized by age into subgroups of 18-55, 56-69 and 70-plus years, and those subgroups contained about 160, 30 and 59 TCR-sequenced participants, respectively.

The paper's findings and limits, for the study overall: CD4 TCRs associated with the vaccine covered the entire spike protein, and the dominant responses were in regions 160-218 and 743-854. Only a handful of AZD1222 recipients were SARS-CoV-2 seropositive at baseline, limiting conclusions about previously exposed vaccinees. Most participants were white British and females outnumbered males, and the authors suggested that clonal diversity may have been underestimated. A significant rise in spike-specific TCR breadth and depth was observed after two AZD1222 doses relative to day 0 and relative to MenACWY recipients. The 56-69-year group was small, and its depth increase did not reach significance, likely because of low power. Epitopes outside the regions mutated in the B.1.351 and B.1.1.7 variants were reportedly recognized by nearly half of the unique spike-specific TCRs. Because no day 14 peak-response samples were available, the repertoires could be characterized only after the peak T cell response.

Of note for this clone: Its antigen is currently not known. No qualities accompany the bases; no much larger clone lies one base away.

There are 13 amino acids in the CDR3, from cysteine to phenylalanine inclusive. The read is trimmed to its CDR3 DNA, 39 bases read in frame from base 1. Trimming removed 5 bases from V and 5 bases from J; the gene matches leave 6 bases unexplained. In the germline V gene, CDR1 corresponds to SGHTA and CDR2 to FQGTGA. The CDR3 regions of human TCRbeta chains were analyzed by immunosequencing. The paper's data handling went like this. TCRs in the repertoires were compared against a reference library of SARS-CoV-2-specific TCRs that had been generated with the MIRA antigen-specificity platform. Breadth was defined as the fraction of unique TCRs that were SARS-CoV-2-associated, and depth was defined as the fraction of total T cells that were SARS-CoV-2-associated. Using the MIRA data, each spike-specific TCR was mapped to the spike region that the TCR reacts to and placed in a CD4 or CD8 class. Log10-transformed breadth and depth values were compared by one-way ANOVA with Sidak's multiple comparisons tests. Not all clones reach the TCRdb copy of this immuneACCESS table, which keeps in-frame sequences only. Checked studies attribute under half of the gap to unresolved V genes and leave the rest unexplained. Clonal size and the V and J genes are those of that table, whereas D and trimming came from the DNA. The sample records approximately 60,000 clones, around 86% of which are singletons. The ten largest clones capture around 15% of the sample.

Interpreted using the paper, the time point label stands for: baseline before first vaccination. Vaccinee samples came from UK trials COV001 and COV002, including a single-blind randomized controlled phase 2/3 trial of AZD1222 (ChAdOx1 nCoV-19) in healthy adults. For TCRbeta chain sequencing, PBMC samples from trial participants were taken at day 0 and at day 28 after the second dose. The chain joins TRBV7-3 to TRBJ2-7, with TRBD1 identical over 7 junction bases. The sample in question was peripheral blood, obtained on day 0 of AZD1222 vaccination. The sequence was obtained from an adult in good health. The nucleotide sequence is TGTGCCAGCAGCCCACAGGGGTTGGACGAGCAGTACTTC. This encodes CASSPQGLDEQYF.